This T cell receptor (beta chain) comes out of a study of CD8+CD57+ T cells in acquired aplastic anemia. Profiling of TCR beta VDJ combinations and CDR3 sequences used genomic DNA as template. Via MiXCR, TCRdb re-called the reads, giving one row per CDR3 protein. The sample includes about 210,000 distinct CDR3 sequences, approximately 35% of them seen just once. General study points: CD8+ Simpson's diversity showed no significant patient-control difference.

V was clipped by 2 bases and J by 3 bases, with 10 bases between them. This CDR3 region has 14 residues. Germline V gene sequence: CDR1 KGHSH, CDR2 LQKENI. Points on this clonotype: The target antigen is unknown.

The sample taken for sequencing was sorted CD4+, CD8+, or CD8+CD57+ T cells (not recorded which) from PBMCs. The rearrangement joins TRBV18 to TRBJ1-1, with D uncertain. This sequence was found in a human donor in good health, serving as a control. The CDR3 here is CASSPRTAYTEAFF. In nucleotides, the CDR3 is TGTGCCAGCTCACCAAGGACGGCATACACTGAAGCTTTCTTT.